What follows are 15 T cell receptor beta chains derived from one specimen sequenced in a study of radiotherapy plus CTLA-4 blockade in lung cancer. Clones were sequenced by immunoSEQ multiplex PCR, and TCRdb holds only the in-frame ones, with some missing. The sample consists of 30,000 to 35,000 clones, roughly 70% of them appearing once. The sample consisted of peripheral blood, taken from a patient treated with radiotherapy plus ipilimumab. Receptor source: a human donor with non-small cell lung cancer who had stable disease on radiotherapy plus ipilimumab.

This chain links TRBV19 with TRBJ1-1, with TRBD1 matching 11 bases. The CDR3 has 15 residues. Per the germline V gene, CDR1 is LNHDA and CDR2 is SQIVND (reference sequence). V dropped 3 bases and J dropped 5; count of bases not matched to a gene: 5. The chain's CDR3 is CASSIGQGAGTEAFF. The DNA for the CDR3 is TGTGCCAGTAGTATTGGACAGGGGGCTGGTACTGAAGCTTTCTTT.

The rearrangement links TRBV7-2 to TRBJ1-5; tentative D call: TRBD1 (5 bases). The CDR3 sequence is 12 residues long. Germline V gene data show CDR1 as SGHTA and CDR2 as FQGNSA. V lost 2 bases and J 11 bases, leaving 10 bases between the germline ends. Written as DNA, the CDR3 is TGTGCCAGCAGCTTAATCGGCAGGGCCCAGCATTTT. Translation: CASSLIGRAQHF.

The CDR3 protein is CASRVRESSGNTIYF. The CDR3 coding sequence is TGTGCCAGCAGGGTGAGGGAATCCTCTGGAAACACCATATATTTT. The chain uses TRBV2 and TRBJ1-3; D remains unclear. CDR1 is SNHLY, CDR2 FYNNEI, per germline. This CDR3 spans 15 amino acids. Trimming removed 6 bases at V and 0 bases at J, with 12 bases between.

The chain uses TRBV5-6 and TRBJ2-7, with TRBD2 identical over 9 bases. Germline V gives CDR1 SGHDT, CDR2 YYEEEE. The CDR3 totals 16 residues. V dropped 0 bases and J dropped 2; count of bases not matched to a gene: 6. The CDR3 here is CASSLGRIAGAYEQYF. The DNA for the CDR3 is TGTGCCAGCAGCTTGGGGAGGATAGCGGGGGCCTACGAGCAGTACTTC. Together with reference TRBV5-6 and TRBJ2-7, the CDR3 gives the full variable domain: DAGVTQSPTHLIKTRGQQVTLRCSPKSGHDTVSWYQQALGQGPQFIFQYYEEEERQRGNFPDRFSGHQFPNYSSELNVNALLLGDSALYLCASSLGRIAGAYEQYFGPGTRLTVT.

The J gene is TRBJ2-1, the V gene TRBV10-2; 7 bases agree with TRBD2. V trimming: 1 base; J trimming: 0 bases; junction bases outside the gene matches: 0. The CDR3 is 15 amino acids. Germline CDR1 WSHSY, CDR2 SAAADI. In DNA, the CDR3 is TGCGCCAGCAGTGAGTTAGCGGGCTCCTACAATGAGCAGTTCTTC. Its translation is CASSELAGSYNEQFF.

This clone is medium-sized. The chain uses TRBV28 and TRBJ1-5; no reliable D call. CDR1 and CDR2 (germline): MDHEN, SYDVKM. The ends were cut back, 4 bases at V and 2 bases at J, with 15 bases in the middle. There are 16 residues in the CDR3. This CDR3 reads CASSSAPRSRNQPQHF. The CDR3, as DNA: TGTGCCAGCAGTTCTGCCCCGAGGAGTCGCAATCAGCCCCAGCATTTT.

This clone is medium-sized. The chain is built from TRBV29-1 and TRBJ2-2; D possibly corresponds to TRBD1 (5 bases). Looked up from germline, CDR1 is SQVTM and CDR2 is ANQGSEA. Trimming removed 6 bases at V and 8 bases at J, with 13 bases between. The CDR3 covers 12 residues. As DNA, the CDR3 is TGCAGCGTCGCAAAGGGGCCAGGGGAGCTGTTTTTT. Translating gives CSVAKGPGELFF.

This rearrangement joins TRBV6-5 to TRBJ2-2; D may be TRBD1 (6 bases). The germline gives CDR1 MNHEY, CDR2 SVGAGI. V lost 5 bases and J 3 bases, leaving 13 bases between the germline ends. The CDR3 is made up of 15 amino acids. In nucleotides, the CDR3 is TGTGCCAGCAGTAACAACAGGGATTACACCGGGGAGCTGTTTTTT. Translated: CASSNNRDYTGELFF.

V and J are TRBV28 and TRBJ1-2; D gene ambiguous. V gave up 3 bases and J gave up 8 bases, with 19 bases separating them. Germline V gene lookup returns CDR1 MDHEN and CDR2 SYDVKM. The CDR3 spans 15 residues. CDR3 nucleotides: TGTGCCAGCAGTTTCATCGTATCAAGCATTACGGGCTACACCTTC. It encodes CASSFIVSSITGYTF.

In this sample, this clone turned up once. This chain joins TRBV5-5 and TRBJ1-1; D may be TRBD1 (5 bases). V was shortened by 3 bases and J by 1 base, with 10 bases between the two germline ends. Germline lookup yields CDR1 SGHKS and CDR2 YYEKEE (reference sequence). The CDR3 consists of 14 residues. The CDR3 loop reads CASSWGIQNTEAFF. The DNA of the CDR3 is TGTGCCAGCAGCTGGGGGATCCAGAACACTGAAGCTTTCTTT. The full variable domain, in which reference TRBV5-5 and TRBJ1-1 provide the parts outside the CDR3, is DAGVTQSPTHLIKTRGQQVTLRCSPISGHKSVSWYQQVLGQGPQFIFQYYEKEERGRGNFPDRFSARQFPNYSSELNVNALLLGDSALYLCASSWGIQNTEAFFGQGTRLTVV.

The chain uses TRBV19 and TRBJ1-1, with D possibly TRBD1 on 5 matching bases. Germline lookup yields CDR1 LNHDA and CDR2 SQIVND (reference sequence). V was shortened by 6 bases and J by 3 bases, with 17 bases between the two germline ends. This CDR3 region has 15 residues. CDR3 protein: CASRDIQRGDTEAFF. The CDR3 nucleotides are TGTGCCAGTAGAGATATACAGCGAGGGGACACTGAAGCTTTCTTT.

This chain uses TRBV6-5 with TRBJ2-7, with D possibly matching TRBD2 (5 bases). The CDR3 loop spans 14 amino acids. V was shortened by 6 bases and J by 3 bases, with 15 bases between the two germline ends. Germline CDR1 and CDR2: MNHEY and SVGAGI. The CDR3 reads CASRARRVSYEQYF. The CDR3 DNA reads as TGTGCCAGCAGGGCCAGGCGGGTTAGCTACGAGCAGTACTTC.

Only a few counts were recorded for this clone. V is TRBV19 and J is TRBJ1-1, with TRBD1 as a possible D gene (5 bases). This CDR3 spans 14 amino acids. V was trimmed by 8 bases and J by 1 base, leaving 14 bases between them. Germline V gives CDR1 LNHDA, CDR2 SQIVND (reference sequence). CDR3 DNA sequence: TGTGCCAGTCAAAGGGACGGAAGGAACACTGAAGCTTTCTTT. Amino acids: CASQRDGRNTEAFF.

The chain joins TRBV19 to TRBJ2-7; D may be TRBD1 or TRBD2 (5 bases each). Trimming pared 7 bases from V and 3 bases from J, leaving 13 bases between. The CDR3 totals 13 residues. CDR1 LNHDA and CDR2 SQIVND come from the germline V gene (reference sequence). CDR3 residues: CASTGTGGYEQYF. Here the CDR3 DNA reads TGTGCCAGTACCGGGACGGGTGGCTACGAGCAGTACTTC.

The genes are TRBV6-1 and TRBJ2-2; D is ambiguous. CDR1 MNHNS and CDR2 SASEGT come from the germline V gene. V was trimmed by 3 bases and J by 3 bases, leaving 8 bases between them. The CDR3 is 14 residues long. CDR3 protein: CASSDGRDTGELFF. For the CDR3, the DNA is TGTGCCAGCAGTGACGGCCGGGACACCGGGGAGCTGTTTTTT.